This TCR beta chain stems from a study of T cell responses to AZD1222 COVID-19 vaccine. The method was immunoSEQ multiplex PCR; TCRdb's version includes in-frame clones alone and lacks a portion of them. This sample yields fewer than 200,000 clones, of which approximately 90% are seen a single time; more than 1.5% belongs to the top ten. On this clone: Its antigen is as yet unknown.

Broader study findings: Baseline antibody screening turned up just a handful of seropositive AZD1222 recipients. Recipients of two AZD1222 doses showed rising Spike-specific TCR breadth and depth. Females outnumbered males among donors, who were mostly white British; clonal diversity was possibly underestimated.

The clonotype comes from an adult who received the AZD1222 COVID-19 vaccine. The starting material was peripheral blood, obtained 28 days after the second AZD1222 dose.

The CDR3 region has the DNA TGTGCCAGCAGCCTCCGGGAGCAGGGGTATTTT. Protein: CASSLREQGYF. J is TRBJ2-3 and V is TRBV11-2, with D possibly being TRBD2 (6 bases). Trimming left V 5 bases short and J 14 bases short, with 14 bases between. CDR1 SGHAT and CDR2 FQNNGV come from the germline V gene. The CDR3 covers 11 residues.